The present entry profiles one T cell receptor beta chain with its context. Other DNA sequences from this sample encode an identical CDR3 as well. Some clones are missing from TCRdb's copy, which holds only in-frame ones; the method was immunoSEQ multiplex PCR. Of roughly 2.4 million clones in the sample, approximately 96% were seen once. This specimen comes from a study of shared clonotypes between healthy human individuals. Study-level information: CD4 naive and memory got three plates each, CD8 naive two, CD8 memory one.

CDR1 and CDR2 (germline): SGHNT, YYREEE (reference sequence). The V segment lost 4 bases and the J segment 3 bases; nucleotides outside the gene matches: 5. CDR3 length: 15 residues. The V gene is TRBV5-4, the J gene TRBJ2-3, with 10 bases lining up with TRBD2. The clonotype comes from a young man in good health. The sequencing sample was made of naive CD4+ T cells sorted from blood. Subset: CD45RA+ positively selected. The CDR3 spells CASSRTSGGTDTQYF. CDR3 DNA sequence: TGTGCCAGCAGCCGGACTAGCGGAGGGACAGATACGCAGTATTTT.